The 29 T cell receptor beta chains below come from one sample, sequenced in a study of T-cell memory formation after mild COVID-19. Each CDR3 protein is one row after TCRdb ran MiXCR on the 5' RACE reads. The sample gives 350,000 to 550,000 distinct CDR3 sequences, 15% to 20% of which show up once; about a fifth is in the top ten. The sequenced material came from PBMCs or a T cell subset sorted from them (not recorded which). These receptors were collected from a man aged 18 to 29 who had mild COVID-19 (a few samples of this study predate the infection). Cell type and time point are not known.

This clonotype was observed at least ten times. V gene TRBV7-8 combines with J gene TRBJ2-7; 7 positions agree with TRBD1. The ends lost 5 bases at V and 3 bases at J; junction bases unmatched: 4. The CDR3 is 13 residues long. CDR1 is SGHVS and CDR2 is FQNEAQ in the germline V gene. The CDR3 region has the DNA TGTGCCAGCAGCCCAAGGACAGGCTACGAGCAGTACGTC. Its protein product is CASSPRTGYEQYV.

V gene TRBV5-1 combines with J gene TRBJ1-2; no clear D gene. The CDR3 extends over 15 amino acids. CDR1 is SGHRS, CDR2 YFSETQ, per germline. Trimming pared 0 bases from V and 3 bases from J, leaving 12 bases between. This CDR3 reads CASSLDGKAHYGYTF. The CDR3 DNA sequence: TGCGCCAGCAGCTTGGACGGAAAGGCTCACTATGGCTACACCTTC.

This clonotype was counted between two and nine times. The chain is built from TRBV7-9 and TRBJ2-7; tentative D call: TRBD2 (6 bases). V was shortened by 6 bases and J by 0 bases, with 9 bases between the two germline ends. Germline values: CDR1 SEHNR, CDR2 FQNEAQ (reference sequence). The CDR3 runs to 13 residues. In DNA, the CDR3 is TGTGCCAGCAGTTCGCGGGACTCCTACGAGCAGTACTTC. Its translation: CASSSRDSYEQYF.

Many counts were recorded for this clonotype. J is TRBJ2-7 and V is TRBV7-2; TRBD2 aligns across 11 bases. The CDR3 length is 15 residues. The V gene end was trimmed by 6 bases and the J gene end by 2 bases; junction bases not matched to a gene: 6. Germline-derived CDR1 and CDR2 are SGHTA and FQGNSA. DNA for the CDR3: TGTGCCAGCAGTATTCTAGCGGGGGGAACCTACGAGCAGTACGTC. Translating it yields CASSILAGGTYEQYV.

The chain combines TRBV15 with TRBJ1-3, with 7 bases identical to TRBD1. The CDR3 extends over 17 amino acids. CDR1 and CDR2 from the germline V gene are LNHNV and YYDKDF (reference sequence). J was trimmed by 0 bases and V by 3 bases; bases with no gene match: 8. The CDR3 spells CATSSPGGPRSGNTIYF. In DNA form, the CDR3 reads TGTGCCACCAGCAGCCCAGGGGGACCCCGCTCTGGAAACACCATATATTTT.

This clonotype has a handful of counts. V is TRBV4-3 and J is TRBJ1-2; weak D call: TRBD1 (5 bases). Germline V gene lookup returns CDR1 LGHNA and CDR2 YSLEER. The CDR3 loop spans 15 amino acids. V was trimmed by 1 base and J by 0 bases, leaving 9 bases between them. The chain's CDR3 is CASSQVGGSNYGYTF. The CDR3 region has the DNA TGCGCCAGCAGCCAAGTTGGGGGGTCTAACTATGGCTACACCTTC.

In this sample, this clonotype turned up many times. V gene TRBV20-1 combines with J gene TRBJ1-5, with 10 bases that match TRBD1. This CDR3 contains 15 residues. CDR1 and CDR2 (germline): DFQATT, SNEGSKA (reference sequence). V shed 6 bases and J 5 bases; nucleotides not matched to a gene: 10. CDR3 DNA: TGCAGTGCCCCACTCCGGGACAGGGGCTATCAGCCCCAGCATTTT. Its translation: CSAPLRDRGYQPQHF.

This clonotype has only a few counts. V usage is TRBV12-3 or TRBV12-4 and J usage is TRBJ1-5, with D perhaps TRBD1 (5 bases). This CDR3 spans 13 amino acids. V dropped 6 bases and J dropped 7 bases, with 13 bases sitting between them. Written as DNA, the CDR3 is TGTGCCAGCAGCGGACATGGGAAACAGCCCCAGCATTTT. Translated: CASSGHGKQPQHF.

The chain uses TRBV6-5 and TRBJ2-3; a weak D match, TRBD2 (7 bases). CDR3 length equals 15 residues. V gave up 2 bases and J gave up 4 bases, with 13 bases separating them. Germline loops: CDR1 MNHEY, CDR2 SVGAGI. Here the CDR3 DNA reads TGTGCCAGCAGTTACGGAGGGGGGGCCCCAGATACGCAGTATTTT. Translating it yields CASSYGGGAPDTQYF.

This chain uses TRBV12-3 or TRBV12-4 with TRBJ1-5, with D uncertain. The CDR3 contains 13 residues. V was shortened by 3 bases and J by 5 bases, with 8 bases between the two germline ends. CDR3 loop: CASSLTRDQPQHF. CDR3 in DNA: TGTGCCAGCAGTTTGACACGGGATCAGCCCCAGCATTTT.

This clonotype turned up a few times. This sequence joins TRBV2 and TRBJ2-4; 11 bases match TRBD2. V was pared by 6 bases and J by 2 bases, with 6 bases of the junction left unmatched. The CDR3 extends over 16 amino acids. Per the germline V gene, CDR1 is SNHLY and CDR2 is FYNNEI. The CDR3 sequence: CASSGASGGSKNIQYF. The DNA of the CDR3 is TGTGCCAGCAGCGGGGCTAGCGGGGGGTCCAAAAACATTCAGTACTTC.

In this sample, this clonotype turned up a few times. The chain carries TRBV2 and TRBJ2-7; the D call may be TRBD1 or TRBD2 (5 bases each). Germline assignment: CDR1 SNHLY and CDR2 FYNNEI. V dropped 2 bases and J dropped 7 bases, with 9 bases sitting between them. The CDR3 has 12 amino acids. Here the CDR3 reads CASSERDLEQYV. Written as DNA, the CDR3 is TGTGCCAGCAGTGAAAGGGACCTGGAGCAGTACGTC.

This chain uses TRBV6-5 with TRBJ2-1; 8 bases are shared with TRBD2. The CDR3 has 15 residues. The V gene's germline CDR1 is MNHEY and CDR2 SVGAGI. The V gene end was trimmed by 7 bases and the J gene end by 7 bases; junction bases not matched to a gene: 12. This CDR3 reads CASTSPGGARNEQFF. The CDR3 DNA sequence: TGTGCCAGCACCTCCCCCGGGGGGGCTAGAAATGAGCAGTTCTTC.

The chain combines TRBV10-3 with TRBJ1-2; the D gene is possibly TRBD1 (5 bases). The length of the CDR3 is 13 residues. Germline-derived CDR1 and CDR2 are ENHRY and SYGVKD. V was pared by 6 bases and J by 1 base, with 9 bases between. The DNA for the CDR3 is TGTGCCATCAGGGACAACCTTAACTATGGCTACACCTTC. It translates to CAIRDNLNYGYTF.

On this clonotype itself: The CDR3 ends on some other residue instead of the conserved phenylalanine or tryptophan, so this is likely a read error. The DNA is omitted, as the CDR3 cannot be located on it reliably, and the CDR3 follows TCRdb's listing. J is TRBJ1-2 and V is TRBV11-2. The CDR3 has 11 amino acids, counting both end residues. Germline loops: CDR1 SGHAT, CDR2 FQNNGV. This CDR3 reads CASSLPAFISV.

This clonotype has more than one count but fewer than ten. The chain carries TRBV16 and TRBJ1-3, with D possibly being TRBD1 (5 bases). Germline V gives CDR1 KGHSY, CDR2 FQNENV. The CDR3 contains 16 residues. The V end was cut by 1 base, the J end by 0 bases, with 10 bases between. DNA of the CDR3: TGTGCCAGCAGCCAATGGGACCTGACCTCTGGAAACACCATATATTTT. Translating it yields CASSQWDLTSGNTIYF.

This clonotype was seen only a few times. The chain has TRBV9 and TRBJ2-3; 12 nucleotides line up with TRBD2. This CDR3 is 18 amino acids long. After removal of 4 bases from V and 2 bases from J, the junction contained 11 bases not matched to a gene. Germline V CDR1 and CDR2: SGDLS, YYNGEE. The CDR3 here is CASSTTSGGLDTTDTQYF. The CDR3 DNA is TGTGCCAGCAGCACGACTAGCGGGGGACTCGATACCACAGATACGCAGTATTTT.

The chain combines TRBV7-2 with TRBJ2-1; TRBD1 might be the D (5 bases). This CDR3 region has 15 residues. Germline CDR1 and CDR2: SGHTA and FQGNSA. The V gene lost 3 bases and the J gene lost 4 bases, with 13 bases spanning the gap. CDR3: CASSFSAGNYNEQFF. The CDR3 DNA reads TGTGCCAGCAGCTTTTCGGCAGGGAATTACAATGAGCAGTTCTTC.

This clonotype showed up just a few times. The chain joins TRBV7-2 to TRBJ2-3, with TRBD1 identical over 12 bases. The germline CDR1 and CDR2 sequences are SGHTA and FQGNSA. J lost 9 bases, V lost 5 bases, and 6 bases had no gene match. The CDR3 totals 14 residues. CDR3 sequence (DNA): TGTGCCAGCAGCCTGGGGACAGGGGGCAGGACGCAGTATTTT. Its protein is CASSLGTGGRTQYF.

This clonotype was counted a few times. The chain links TRBV20-1 to TRBJ1-1, with D unresolved. The ends were cut back, 4 bases at V and 1 base at J, with 10 bases in the middle. In germline, CDR1 is DFQATT, CDR2 SNEGSKA (reference sequence). The CDR3 has 13 amino acids. The CDR3 region has the DNA TGCAGTGCTAAATGGGCCCCGAACACTGAAGCTTTCTTT. Its protein product is CSAKWAPNTEAFF.

This clonotype was counted between two and nine times. V usage is TRBV27 and J usage is TRBJ1-4; TRBD1 matches at 7 bases. The V segment lost 5 bases and the J segment 6 bases; nucleotides outside the gene matches: 9. CDR1 is MNHEY and CDR2 is SMNVEV in the germline V gene (reference sequence). The CDR3 is 15 amino acids. The CDR3 DNA is TGTGCCAGCAGTCCCTACCGGGACAGCGATGAAAAACTGTTTTTT. Its protein is CASSPYRDSDEKLFF.

This clonotype showed up just a few times. The chain employs TRBV7-9 and TRBJ2-1; D may be TRBD2 (5 bases). Germline V gene sequence: CDR1 SEHNR, CDR2 FQNEAQ (reference sequence). Trimming left V 5 bases short and J 2 bases short, with 13 bases between. The CDR3 has 15 residues. The CDR3 sequence: CASSRTSYAYNEQFF. The CDR3 coding sequence is TGTGCCAGCAGCAGGACTTCTTACGCCTACAATGAGCAGTTCTTC.

This clonotype showed up just a few times. J is TRBJ1-2 and V is TRBV7-8, with D possibly being TRBD1 (5 bases). V lost 3 bases and J 6 bases, leaving 8 bases between the germline ends. Per germline, CDR1 SGHVS and CDR2 FQNEAQ. CDR3 length: 12 amino acids. The CDR3 sequence: CASSFRGDGYTF. Here the CDR3 DNA reads TGTGCCAGCAGCTTTCGGGGGGATGGCTACACCTTC.

The V gene is TRBV21-1, the J gene TRBJ2-7; the table's D call TRBD2 went unverified against the DNA. TRBV21-1 is recorded as a pseudogene. The CDR3 has 19 amino acids. The CDR3 here is CASSKSPSGGAQRGYEQYV. CDR3 DNA sequence: TGTGCCAGCAGCAAGTCCCCCAGCGGGGGGGCCCAGAGAGGCTACGAGCAGTACGTC.

This sequence joins TRBV2 and TRBJ2-7, with 9 positions matching TRBD1. This CDR3 has 13 residues. The V gene end was trimmed by 6 bases and the J gene end by 4 bases; junction bases not matched to a gene: 4. Germline V gene lookup returns CDR1 SNHLY and CDR2 FYNNEI. CDR3 amino acids: CASRSDRGYEQYF. In nucleotides, the CDR3 is TGTGCCAGCAGATCGGACAGGGGTTACGAGCAGTACTTC.

This chain connects TRBV14 to TRBJ2-7; D remains unclear. CDR3 length equals 15 residues. The germline gives CDR1 SGHDN, CDR2 FVKESK. The ends were cut back, 6 bases at V and 4 bases at J, with 19 bases in the middle. The CDR3 spells CASSEAAGDFYEQYV. CDR3 bases: TGTGCCAGCAGTGAGGCCGCAGGCGATTTTTACGAGCAGTACGTC.

The chain recombines TRBV3-1 with TRBJ2-1; the match to TRBD1 covers 8 bases. V gave up 4 bases and J gave up 4 bases; unmatched junction bases: 6. Germline V gives CDR1 LGHDT, CDR2 YNNKEL (reference sequence). CDR3 length: 15 amino acids. In DNA form, the CDR3 reads TGTGCCAGCAGCCCCAGGGGGCGAAGATACAATGAGCAGTTCTTC. This codes for CASSPRGRRYNEQFF.

This clonotype has a handful of counts. This chain joins TRBV5-8 and TRBJ2-3; D may be TRBD2 (5 bases). Between the trimmed V and J ends, which lost 3 bases and 2 bases, there was a span of 13 bases. CDR1 is SGHTS, CDR2 YDEGEE, per germline. The CDR3 has 15 amino acids. DNA for the CDR3: TGTGCCAGCAGCTGGCGGCGGGTGCTCACAGATACGCAGTATTTT. Protein product: CASSWRRVLTDTQYF. Full variable domain (rest looked up from reference TRBV5-8 and TRBJ2-3): EAGVTQSPTHLIKTRGQQATLRCSPISGHTSVYWYQQALGLGLQFLLWYDEGEERNRGNFPPRFSGRQFPNYSSELNVNALELEDSALYLCASSWRRVLTDTQYFGPGTRLTVL.

The gene calls are TRBV27 and TRBJ2-2; D remains ambiguous. The germline V and J ends were trimmed by 5 bases and 0 bases, with 10 bases remaining between them. Germline V gives CDR1 MNHEY, CDR2 SMNVEV (reference sequence). The CDR3 has 15 amino acids. The CDR3 coding sequence is TGTGCCAGCAGTCCCCGAGGCGCGAACACCGGGGAGCTGTTTTTT. It encodes CASSPRGANTGELFF.